The sequence of this T cell receptor (beta chain) was determined in a study of T cells in women clearing cervical HPV infection. As for the study in general: Cases were women with histologically confirmed HPV16-related CIN3 or worse, including a couple of invasive cancers.

This CDR3 has 13 amino acids. Trimming pared 6 bases from V and 4 bases from J, leaving 15 bases between. Germline CDR1 is DFQATT and CDR2 is SNEGSKA (reference sequence). With respect to this clone: The sequence runs out 3 residues before the end of the CDR3; the remainder is reconstructed from the germline J gene.

The table came from immunoSEQ multiplex PCR; TCRdb's copy has only in-frame clones and leaves some out. In total, the table holds some 30,000 clones. The chain combines TRBV20-1 with TRBJ1-1; D perhaps matches TRBD1 (6 bases). The sequenced material came from blood buffy coat. This TCR derives from a woman aged 18-69 years with a cervical HPV16 infection that either progressed to CIN3+ or cleared (not recorded which). CDR3 DNA (partial): TGCAGTGCGGTACAGGGATGGGGCACTGAA. Translation: CSAVQGWGTE. The full-length CDR3 reads as CSAVQGWGTEAFF.